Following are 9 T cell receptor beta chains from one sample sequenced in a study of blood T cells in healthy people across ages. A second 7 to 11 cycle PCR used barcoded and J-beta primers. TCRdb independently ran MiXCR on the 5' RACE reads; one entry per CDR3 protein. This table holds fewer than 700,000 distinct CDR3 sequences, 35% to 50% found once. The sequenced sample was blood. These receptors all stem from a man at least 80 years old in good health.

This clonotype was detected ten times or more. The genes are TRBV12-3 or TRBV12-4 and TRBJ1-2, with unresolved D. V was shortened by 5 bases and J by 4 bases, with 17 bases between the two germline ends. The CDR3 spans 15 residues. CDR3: CASSPSWTDSYGYTF. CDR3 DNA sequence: TGTGCCAGCAGTCCTTCATGGACGGACTCCTATGGCTACACCTTC.

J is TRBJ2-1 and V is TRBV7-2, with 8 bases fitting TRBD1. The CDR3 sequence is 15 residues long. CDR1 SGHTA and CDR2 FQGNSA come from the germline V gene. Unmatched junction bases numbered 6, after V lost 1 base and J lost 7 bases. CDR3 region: CASSLVETGVNEQFF. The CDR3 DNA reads TGTGCCAGCAGCTTAGTGGAGACAGGGGTAAATGAGCAGTTCTTC.

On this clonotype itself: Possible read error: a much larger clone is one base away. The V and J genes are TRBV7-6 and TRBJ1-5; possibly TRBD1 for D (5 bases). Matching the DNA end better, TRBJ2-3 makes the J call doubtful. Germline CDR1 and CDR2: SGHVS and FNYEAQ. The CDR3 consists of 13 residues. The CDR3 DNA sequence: TGTGCCAGCAGCTCACAGGAGAATCAGCCCCAGTATTTT. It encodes CASSSQENQPQYF.

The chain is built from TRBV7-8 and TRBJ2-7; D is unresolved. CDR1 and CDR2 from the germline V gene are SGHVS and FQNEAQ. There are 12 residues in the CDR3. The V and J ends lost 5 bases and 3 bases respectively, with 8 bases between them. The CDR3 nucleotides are TGTGCCAGCAGCCACACCGGCTACGAGCAGTACTTC. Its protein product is CASSHTGYEQYF.

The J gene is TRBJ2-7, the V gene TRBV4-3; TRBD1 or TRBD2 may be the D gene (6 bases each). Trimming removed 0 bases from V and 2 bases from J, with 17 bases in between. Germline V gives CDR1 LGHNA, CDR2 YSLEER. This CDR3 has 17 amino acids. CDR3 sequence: CASSQDGGRTAPYEQYF. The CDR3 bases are TGCGCCAGCAGCCAAGATGGGGGGAGGACAGCCCCCTACGAGCAGTACTTC.

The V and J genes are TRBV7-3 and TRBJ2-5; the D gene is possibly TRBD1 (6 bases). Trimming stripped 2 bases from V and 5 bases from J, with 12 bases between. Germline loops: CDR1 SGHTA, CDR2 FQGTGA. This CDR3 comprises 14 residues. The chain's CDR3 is CASSLAERGETQYF. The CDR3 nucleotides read TGTGCCAGCAGCTTAGCAGAGAGGGGGGAGACCCAGTACTTC. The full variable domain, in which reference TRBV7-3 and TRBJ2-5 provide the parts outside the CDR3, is GAGVSQTPSNKVTEKGKYVELRCDPISGHTALYWYRQSLGQGPEFLIYFQGTGAADDSGLPNDRFFAVRPEGSVSTLKIQRTERGDSAVYLCASSLAERGETQYFGPGTRLLVL.

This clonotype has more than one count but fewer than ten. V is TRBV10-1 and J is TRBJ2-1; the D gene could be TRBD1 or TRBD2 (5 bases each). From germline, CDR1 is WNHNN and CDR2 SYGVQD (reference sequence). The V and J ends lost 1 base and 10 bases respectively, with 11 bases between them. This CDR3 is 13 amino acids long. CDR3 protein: CASSEWGTYEQFF. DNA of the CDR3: TGCGCCAGCAGTGAGTGGGGGACCTACGAGCAGTTCTTC.

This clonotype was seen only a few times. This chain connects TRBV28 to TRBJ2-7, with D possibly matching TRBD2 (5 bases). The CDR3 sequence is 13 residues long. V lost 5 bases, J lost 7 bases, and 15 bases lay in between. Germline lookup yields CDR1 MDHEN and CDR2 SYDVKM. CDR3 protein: CASSRVLGGEQYF. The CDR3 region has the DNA TGTGCCAGCAGTAGGGTACTAGGTGGTGAGCAGTACTTC.

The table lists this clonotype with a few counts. As DNA, the CDR3 is TGTGCCAGCAGTTACGCGACCGCAGGGGGCACAGATACGCAGTATTTT. Its protein is CASSYATAGGTDTQYF. The rearrangement uses TRBV6-2 or TRBV6-3 and TRBJ2-3, with D perhaps matching TRBD1 (6 bases). Germline V gene lookup returns CDR1 MNHEY and CDR2 SVGEGT. The CDR3 has 16 residues. V shed 2 bases and J shed 1 base, with 13 bases lying between them.